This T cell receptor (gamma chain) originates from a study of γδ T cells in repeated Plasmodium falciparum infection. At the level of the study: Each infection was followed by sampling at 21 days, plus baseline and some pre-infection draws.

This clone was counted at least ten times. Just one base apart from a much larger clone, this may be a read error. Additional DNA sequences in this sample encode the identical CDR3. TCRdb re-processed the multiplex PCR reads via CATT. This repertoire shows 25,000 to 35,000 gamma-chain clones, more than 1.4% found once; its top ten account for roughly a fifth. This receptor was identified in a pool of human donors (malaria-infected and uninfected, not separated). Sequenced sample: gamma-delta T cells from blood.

The CDR3 protein is CATWDRLDYKKLF. DNA of the CDR3: TGTGCCACCTGGGACAGGCTCGACTATAAGAAGCTCTTT. The V gene is TRGV3, the J gene TRGJ1 or TRGJ2. The CDR3 sequence is 13 residues long. Germline CDR1 VTNTFY, CDR2 YDVSTARD (reference sequence).